This T cell receptor (beta chain) appears in the sequencing data of a study of blood T cell repertoires in COVID-19. Study overall: Italy, Spain and the United States were the sources of the convalescent and acute COVID-19 samples.

Clones were sequenced by immunoSEQ multiplex PCR, and TCRdb holds only the in-frame ones, with some missing. The sample has 120,000 to 150,000 clones, approximately 91% seen once. From germline, CDR1 is SGDLS and CDR2 YYNGEE. The CDR3 loop spans 18 amino acids. The V end was cut by 0 bases, the J end by 1 base, with 17 bases between. The chain combines TRBV9 with TRBJ2-1, with a possible D match to TRBD1 (6 bases). This TCR was sampled from a man between 50 and 59 years old with active or convalescent COVID-19. Sample: peripheral blood. The CDR3 sequence: CASSVDGATGSSYNEQFF. CDR3 nucleotide sequence: TGTGCCAGCAGCGTAGATGGTGCGACAGGCTCGTCCTACAATGAGCAGTTCTTC.